This record concerns one TCR beta chain sequence. Its antigen remains unknown. The CDR3 is 16 amino acids. V lost 4 bases and J lost 0, with 10 bases in between. Germline V CDR1 and CDR2: MDHEN, SYDVKM. The entry originates in a study of Ad26.COV2.S vaccination and SARS-CoV-2 variants. The data were produced by immunoSEQ multiplex PCR, yet TCRdb's version contains in-frame clones alone and is incomplete. The repertoire holds 300,000 to 350,000 clones, about 89% seen once, with about 5% in the top ten. General study results and limits: Those who received vaccine or placebo ended up with similar non-spike TCR breadth.

Documented treatment: around 19 received Ad26.COV2.S at low or high dose, single or two shots; 5 received placebo; per-sample allocation not given. The samples date from day 63 after the first vaccine or placebo injection. The chain recombines TRBV28 with TRBJ1-6; D gene uncertain. This receptor was obtained from a person aged 18-65 years who received the Ad26.COV2.S COVID-19 vaccine or a placebo. Specimen: peripheral blood, collected in a trial of Ad26.COV2.S vaccine versus placebo. The CDR3 bases are TGTGCCAGCAGTTACAGCTACCCCTCCTATAATTCACCCCTCCACTTT. Residues: CASSYSYPSYNSPLHF.